Sequencing of this TCR beta chain was carried out in a study of CD8 T cells in acute hepatitis C reinfection. Study summary: CD8+ T cells specific for HCV NS3-1073 were sequenced. Study-wide points: Diversity was high, without significant differences between resolver and chronic groups. Preferential TRBV04 and TRBV06 usage appeared in all groups and was not explained by the naive pool. Bulk TCRbeta-only sequencing left public clonotype pairing undetermined.

On this clone: The antigen is unknown.

Clones were read by immunoSEQ multiplex PCR, and TCRdb kept only the in-frame ones, dropping some. The sample shows around 36,000 clones, around 85% of them seen only once. Regarding time point: naive CD8 control sorted from an acute-time-point sample. The CDR3 contains 20 residues. CDR1 MGHRA and CDR2 YSYEKL come from the germline V gene. Trimming took 4 bases from V and 0 from J; bases not matched to a gene: 10. The chain uses TRBV4-1 and TRBJ2-1; the match to TRBD2 covers 15 bases. This clonotype was sampled from a woman between 18 and 29 years old who spontaneously cleared hepatitis C infection. The sequenced sample was naive CD8+ T cells from PBMCs. The CDR3: CASSLVPGLAGGSSYNEQFF. CDR3 in DNA: TGCGCCAGCAGCCTAGTCCCGGGACTAGCGGGAGGTAGCTCCTACAATGAGCAGTTCTTC.